The following is a T cell receptor beta chain sequence with its context. With 1 base clipped from V and 7 bases from J, the junction kept 10 bases outside the gene matches. Germline V gene data show CDR1 as SGHDT and CDR2 as YYEEEE. The CDR3 has 16 amino acids. This specimen comes from a study of blood T cells in healthy people across ages. At the level of the study: The capture of about one barcoded beta molecule per two T cells was achieved by template switching.

Sample-barcoded 5' priming and a J-beta primer mix drove a second PCR of roughly 6 to 12 cycles. TCRdb fed the 5' RACE reads into MiXCR, producing one record per CDR3 protein. Here the sample spans approximately 1.5 million distinct CDR3 sequences, about 45% being singletons. The clonotype originates from a woman between 18 and 29 years old in good health. The chain employs TRBV5-6 and TRBJ2-1; 8 bases line up with TRBD2. The sample was blood. CDR3 loop: CASSLFSGKIFNEQFF. The CDR3 DNA follows: TGTGCCAGCAGCTTGTTTAGCGGGAAGATCTTTAATGAGCAGTTCTTC.